This TCR beta chain was identified during a study of neurological immune-mediated disorders (dated by TCRdb to about 2019). For the wider study: The study compared peripheral blood TCR-beta repertoires of HTLV-I-associated myelopathy (HAM/TSP) patients, multiple sclerosis patients and healthy controls using UMI-based sequencing. Alongside PBMC samples, the set of more than 85 TCR-beta libraries contained longitudinal samples, technical triplicates, and paired CD4+ and CD8+ T-cell subsets that had been sorted. Of the approximately 66 subjects in the cohort, about 14 were HAM/TSP patients, around 35 were multiple sclerosis patients, and about 20 were healthy controls. Paper-wide results and their limitations: TCR clonal expansion was highest in HAM/TSP patients and lowest in MS patients, with MS patients falling below even healthy controls. Across subjects, expanded clones never shared an identical CDR3 amino acid sequence, which suggests that the TCR-beta repertoires in every group were private.

Deletion took 6 bases off V and 5 bases off J, with a span of 15 bases between the germline ends. The cysteine opens and the phenylalanine closes a CDR3 of 14 amino acids. Just CDR3 DNA is preserved here, 42 bases in frame from base 1. As encoded in the germline V gene, CDR1 is SNHLY while CDR2 is FYNNEI. Healthy controls were blood bank volunteers in Maryland, USA. Unsorted PBMC libraries were generated from 2 million PBMCs stored in RNAlater at -80 °C until RNA extraction. PBMCs were separated from peripheral blood using Ficoll-Hypaque density gradient centrifugation and then cryopreserved in liquid nitrogen. To synthesize cDNA, template-switch 5'RACE was performed with a primer carrying a 10-nucleotide random unique molecular identifier so that each TCR transcript was tagged. Each sequencing run produced over 160 million TCR-beta sequences covering 15-18 subjects. Total RNA was extracted with the RNeasy kit. The KAPA Real-time Library Amplification kit was used to amplify TCR-beta VDJ regions with primers targeting the TCR constant region and the 5'RACE anchor. A first PCR added sample indexes and Illumina adaptors, and a second PCR then raised library yield. After Ampure bead purification, the roughly 650 bp TCR product was size-selected on a 2% E-gel SizeSelection system. Library quality was checked on a Bioanalyzer, concentration was measured with Qubit, and libraries were quantified with the Kapa Library Quantification kit before pooling. An Illumina HiSeq 2500 sequenced the libraries paired-end 2 x 150 bp. To increase sequence diversity, roughly 24-31% phiX was spiked into each library pool. As for the original processing: Quality-filtered reads were processed with the UMI-based MiGEC pipeline, which removed over 80% of raw TCR sequences during error correction. VDJ genes were aligned to IMGT germline references, and clonotypes were defined by unique CDR3 amino acid sequence plus V-J genes. Clonal expansion, Shannon diversity and CDR3 relatedness (CalcPairwiseDistances, ClusterSamples) were evaluated with VDJtools, and phylogenetic trees were built with CLCbio workbench. Clones with at least 8 unique UMIs were defined as expanded, with this threshold being based on coefficient-of-variation modelling across technical triplicates. TCRdb reanalyzed the raw reads on its own, using fastp at Q25 for trimming and MiXCR for clone calling, and kept in-frame beta chains. All rows with the same CDR3 protein become a single entry with the most common DNA and genes. The V and J calls were determined by TCRdb, not by the authors. The sample contains tens of thousands of distinct CDR3 sequences, 17% of them found a single time. The top ten clones comprise 15% of the sample.

This clonotype occurred many times. This receptor's antigen is unknown. The input lacks base qualities; no much larger clone sits a single base away. Input material: PBMCs. The origin of this receptor is a woman between 40 and 55 years old in good health. The rearranged segments are TRBV2 and TRBJ2-3; TRBD2 is perhaps the D gene, given 5 matching bases. The nucleotide sequence is TGTGCCAGCAGACGACCACCCGGGATAGATACGCAGTATTTT. It is translated as CASRRPPGIDTQYF.